This T cell receptor beta chain was sequenced in a study of T cell changes during pregnancy in multiple sclerosis. The CDR3 runs 14 residues. CDR1 is MGHDK, CDR2 SYGVNS, per germline. V gave up 3 bases and J gave up 2 bases, with 11 bases separating them. Produced via immunoSEQ multiplex PCR; TCRdb's table is partial and in-frame only. The sample holds 15,000 to 20,000 clones, about 87% seen once. The TCR originated in a female donor in good health, enrolled as a control in a pregnancy study. Material: CD8+ T cells from peripheral blood mononuclear cells, obtained in the third trimester of pregnancy. J is TRBJ2-7 and V is TRBV25-1, with D possibly TRBD1 on 6 matching bases. The DNA for the CDR3 is TGTGCCAGCAGTGAGAACAGGGCTACCTACGAGCAGTACTTC. Translation: CASSENRATYEQYF.